One sample yielded the 5 T cell receptor beta chains listed below, sequenced in a study of shared clonotypes between healthy human individuals. This table comes from immunoSEQ multiplex PCR, and its TCRdb copy is limited to in-frame clones, with some not included. The repertoire consists of about a million clones, with approximately 76% occurring once and the leading ten covering roughly 1.5%. Sequencing input: memory CD4+ T cells sorted from blood. Subset here: CD45RA-negative fraction. These receptors were collected from a man between 18 and 35 years old in good health.

The rearrangement joins TRBV30 to TRBJ2-7, with 8 bases matching TRBD1. The trim removed 6 bases at V and 9 bases at J, leaving 7 bases unmatched. This CDR3 comprises 11 residues. Germline CDR1 is GTSNPN and CDR2 is SVGIG (reference sequence). For the CDR3, the DNA is TGTGCCTGTGCATCAGGGGGCCCGCAGTACTTC. Protein product: CACASGGPQYF.

This clone showed up just once. The V gene is TRBV5-1, the J gene TRBJ2-7; D tentatively reads TRBD1 or TRBD2 (5 bases each). Germline values: CDR1 SGHRS, CDR2 YFSETQ. The germline V and J ends were trimmed by 5 bases and 2 bases, with 11 bases remaining between them. CDR3 length: 13 residues. Here the CDR3 DNA reads TGCGCCAGCAGAGCAGGGACGGCCTACGAGCAGTACTTC. Amino acids: CASRAGTAYEQYF.

The chain employs TRBV2 and TRBJ2-7, with 8 bases that match TRBD2. The trim removed 2 bases at V and 4 bases at J, leaving 7 bases unmatched. CDR1 is SNHLY, CDR2 FYNNEI, per germline. CDR3 length: 15 amino acids. The CDR3 sequence is CASSERGLAGYEQYF. The CDR3 DNA reads TGTGCCAGCAGTGAACGAGGTCTAGCGGGTTACGAGCAGTACTTC.

Concerning this clone: This clone may be a read error of a much larger clone one base away. Different DNA sequences within this sample yield the same CDR3. The rearrangement joins TRBV7-2 to TRBJ2-7; no clear D. The germline V gene encodes CDR1 SGHTA and CDR2 FQGNSA. CDR3 length: 12 residues. The V end lost 5 bases, the J end lost 0 bases, and 5 bases lay between the germline ends. The DNA for the CDR3 is TGTGCCAGCAGCCCGAGCTCCTACGAGCAGTACTTC. Its protein is CASSPSSYEQYF.

This rearrangement joins TRBV30 to TRBJ2-1; TRBD2 matches at 10 bases. CDR1 is GTSNPN, CDR2 SVGIG, per germline (reference sequence). CDR3 size: 13 residues. Losses at the gene ends were 3 bases for V and 8 bases for J; bases not matched to a gene: 4. CDR3 residues: CAWSGLAAHEQFF. DNA of the CDR3: TGTGCCTGGAGCGGACTAGCGGCGCATGAGCAGTTCTTC.